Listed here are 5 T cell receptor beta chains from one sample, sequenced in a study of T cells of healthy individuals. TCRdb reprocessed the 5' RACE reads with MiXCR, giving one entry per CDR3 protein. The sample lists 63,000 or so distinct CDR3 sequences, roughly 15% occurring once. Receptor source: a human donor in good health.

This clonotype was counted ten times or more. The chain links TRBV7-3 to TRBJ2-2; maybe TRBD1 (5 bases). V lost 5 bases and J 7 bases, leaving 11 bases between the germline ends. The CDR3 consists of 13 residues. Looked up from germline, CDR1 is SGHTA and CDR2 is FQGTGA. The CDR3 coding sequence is TGTGCCAGCAGCCAACAGGAGAACGGGGAGCTGTTTTTT. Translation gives CASSQQENGELFF.

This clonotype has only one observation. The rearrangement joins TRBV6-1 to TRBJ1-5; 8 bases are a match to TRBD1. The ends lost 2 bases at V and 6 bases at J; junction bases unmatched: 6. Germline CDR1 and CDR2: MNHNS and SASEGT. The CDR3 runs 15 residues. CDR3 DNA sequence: TGTGCCAGCAGTGAACCCGACAGGGGTGGTCAGCCCCAGCATTTT. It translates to CASSEPDRGGQPQHF.

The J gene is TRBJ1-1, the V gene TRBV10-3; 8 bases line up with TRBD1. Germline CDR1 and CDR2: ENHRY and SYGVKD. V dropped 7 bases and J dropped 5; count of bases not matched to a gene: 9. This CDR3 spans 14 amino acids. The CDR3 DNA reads TGTGCCATCAACCCTACAGGGGGAGGGACTGAAGCTTTCTTT. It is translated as CAINPTGGGTEAFF.

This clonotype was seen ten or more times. CDR3 nucleotide sequence: TGTGCCAGCAGCCGGACTAGCGTCGATGAGCAGTTCTTC. This sequence encodes CASSRTSVDEQFF. The V gene is TRBV7-9, the J gene TRBJ2-1; 9 bases map to TRBD2. Germline loops: CDR1 SEHNR, CDR2 FQNEAQ (reference sequence). V lost 5 bases and J lost 8; bases outside the gene matches: 4. The CDR3 contains 13 residues.

The CDR3 loop is CSVTGIGDTQYF. For the CDR3, the DNA is TGCAGTGTGACAGGGATCGGCGATACGCAGTATTTT. V gene TRBV20-1 combines with J gene TRBJ2-3; the match to TRBD1 covers 7 bases. This CDR3 has 12 amino acids. The V segment lost 7 bases and the J segment 6 bases; nucleotides outside the gene matches: 7. In germline, CDR1 is DFQATT, CDR2 SNEGSKA (reference sequence).